This TCR beta chain was sequenced for a study of early T cells in non-severe SARS-CoV-2 infection. Study observations and caveats: VDJdb matching, biased toward anti-spike CD8 responses, missed private and CD4 specificities.

Attached unique molecular identifiers marked individual cDNA molecules. TCRdb recomputed calls from the 5' RACE reads with MiXCR, one row per CDR3 protein. The table includes tens of thousands of distinct CDR3 sequences, around 15% detected once. This clonotype was detected a few times. Its antigen is currently unknown. Its ends do not fully match the called genes, so a read error is possible. Germline loops: CDR1 MDHEN, CDR2 SYDVKM. This CDR3 has 13 amino acids. The clonotype originates from an adult who was a healthcare worker with PCR-confirmed SARS-CoV-2 infection or an uninfected control (not recorded which). V usage is TRBV28 and J usage is TRBJ2-3, with unresolved D. Material: whole blood. In nucleotides, the CDR3 is TGTGCCAGCAGTTCCGGAGACACAAATACGCAGTATTTT. Amino acid sequence: CASSSGDTNTQYF.